This T cell receptor (beta chain) was captured in a study of cytomegalovirus exposure and HLA in healthy donors. Study background: Across a few hundred genotyped donors, roughly 80% landed in the Caucasian-associated ancestry cluster.

Regarding this clone: Its cognate antigen is unknown.

A multiplex PCR was run with 60 Vbeta primers and 13 Jbeta primers. Only in-frame clones appear in the TCRdb table, and some are missing; sequencing was by immunoSEQ multiplex PCR. In the table there are 160,000 or so clones, 80% to 90% of which are singletons. General study findings and limits: Most likely, a cluster of highly shared sequence variants arose as a sequencing artifact. Earlier analysis looked at TCR beta V segments, and most were productive about 87% or about 30% of the time. Cytomegalovirus association was assigned to some 160 TCR beta chains.

Trimming shortened V by 4 bases and J by 4 bases, and 9 bases separated the two germline ends. CDR1 is SGHDT, CDR2 YYEEEE, per germline. The CDR3 is 13 residues long. The TCR was taken from a woman aged 25 to 39 in good health and CMV-seropositive. The chain is built from TRBV5-6 and TRBJ1-3, with D hard to call. Sequenced sample: PBMCs. CDR3 protein: CASSHDGGNTIYF. DNA for the CDR3: TGTGCCAGCAGCCATGACGGGGGAAACACCATATATTTT.